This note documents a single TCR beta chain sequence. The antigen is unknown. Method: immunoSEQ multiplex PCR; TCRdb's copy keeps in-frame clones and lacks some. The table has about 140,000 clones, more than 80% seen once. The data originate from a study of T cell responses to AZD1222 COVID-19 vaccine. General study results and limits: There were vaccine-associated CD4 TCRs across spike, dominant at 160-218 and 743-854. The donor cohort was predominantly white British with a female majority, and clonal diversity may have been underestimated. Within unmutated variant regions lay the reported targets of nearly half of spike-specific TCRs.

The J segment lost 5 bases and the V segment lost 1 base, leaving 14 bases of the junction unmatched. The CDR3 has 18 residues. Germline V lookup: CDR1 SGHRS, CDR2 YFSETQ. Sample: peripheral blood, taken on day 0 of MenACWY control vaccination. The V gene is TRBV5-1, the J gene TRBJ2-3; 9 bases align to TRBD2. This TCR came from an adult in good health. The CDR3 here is CASSLSVAGATRIDTQYF. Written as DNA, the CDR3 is TGCGCCAGCAGCTTGTCTGTAGCGGGGGCCACAAGGATAGATACGCAGTATTTT.